The 21 T cell receptor beta chains listed next were all sequenced from one sample in a study of technical replicates of blood from several donors. The method was immunoSEQ multiplex PCR; TCRdb's version includes in-frame clones alone and lacks a portion of them. The table includes about 83,000 clones, 92% detected once. The sample taken for sequencing was T cells isolated from PBMCs. These TCRs come from a human donor in good health.

The gene calls are TRBV10-1 and TRBJ2-1; D is perhaps TRBD2 (5 bases). The CDR3 loop spans 14 amino acids. The V gene's germline CDR1 is WNHNN and CDR2 SYGVQD (reference sequence). The V gene lost 4 bases and the J gene lost 4 bases, with 11 bases spanning the gap. Here the CDR3 DNA reads TGCGCCAGCAGTGGAACTAGACAATACAATGAGCAGTTCTTC. Amino acids: CASSGTRQYNEQFF.

This chain connects TRBV19 to TRBJ2-1; 9 bases are a match to TRBD2. The V gene end was trimmed by 3 bases and the J gene end by 6 bases; junction bases not matched to a gene: 3. Germline loops: CDR1 LNHDA, CDR2 SQIVND (reference sequence). The length of the CDR3 is 14 residues. DNA of the CDR3: TGTGCCAGTAGTATCCGACTAGCGGTCAATGAGCAGTTCTTC. Amino acids: CASSIRLAVNEQFF.

V usage is TRBV5-4 and J usage is TRBJ2-1; D call uncertain. The CDR3 length is 18 residues. Germline V gives CDR1 SGHNT, CDR2 YYREEE (reference sequence). V lost 0 bases to trimming and J lost 7 bases, with 23 bases between them. The CDR3 DNA reads as TGTGCCAGCAGCTTGGGGCATTCCCCCGAGGTCGGATCTAATGAGCAGTTCTTC. This encodes CASSLGHSPEVGSNEQFF.

The chain employs TRBV7-9 and TRBJ1-6, with D perhaps TRBD1 (5 bases). V was trimmed by 5 bases and J by 7 bases, leaving 12 bases between them. Germline V gives CDR1 SEHNR, CDR2 FQNEAQ (reference sequence). The CDR3 has 14 residues. This chain's CDR3 is CASSLGQQNSPLHF. The CDR3 DNA is TGTGCCAGCAGCCTGGGGCAGCAAAATTCACCCCTCCACTTT. Full variable domain (outside the CDR3, taken from reference TRBV7-9 and TRBJ1-6): DTGVSQNPRHKITKRGQNVTFRCDPISEHNRLYWYRQTLGQGPEFLTYFQNEAQLEKSRLLSDRFSAERPKGSFSTLEIQRTEQGDSAMYLCASSLGQQNSPLHFGNGTRLTVT.

This clone has a single count. The rearrangement joins TRBV15 to TRBJ1-2; D may be TRBD1 (6 bases). The germline gives CDR1 LNHNV, CDR2 YYDKDF (reference sequence). V was trimmed by 5 bases and J by 8 bases, leaving 18 bases between them. CDR3 size: 14 residues. Here the CDR3 reads CATSVLQGTGGYTF. The CDR3 DNA is TGTGCCACCAGCGTACTACAGGGTACCGGCGGCTACACCTTC.

This chain uses TRBV15 with TRBJ2-7, with D perhaps TRBD2 (6 bases). The V and J ends lost 0 bases and 3 bases respectively, with 18 bases between them. Per germline, CDR1 LNHNV and CDR2 YYDKDF (reference sequence). The length of the CDR3 is 17 residues. As DNA, the CDR3 is TGTGCCACCAGCAGAGATAGAGTAGGAGGGGATCGCTACGAGCAGTACTTC. This gives the protein CATSRDRVGGDRYEQYF.

The chain joins TRBV28 to TRBJ2-7; TRBD1 aligns across 7 bases. V gave up 2 bases and J gave up 4 bases; unmatched junction bases: 14. The CDR3 covers 17 residues. CDR1 and CDR2 from the germline V gene are MDHEN and SYDVKM. The CDR3 DNA reads as TGTGCCAGCAGTTTAGAAATGGGCCCTGCCAGGGGGTACGAGCAGTACTTC. This translates into CASSLEMGPARGYEQYF.

The chain combines TRBV5-6 with TRBJ2-7; 14 nucleotides match TRBD2. Germline values: CDR1 SGHDT, CDR2 YYEEEE. The CDR3 extends over 17 amino acids. The J segment lost 4 bases and the V segment lost 4 bases, leaving 10 bases of the junction unmatched. DNA of the CDR3: TGTGCCAGCAGCAATCGACTAGCGGGGGGGCTCAAGTACGAGCAGTACTTC. Translation gives CASSNRLAGGLKYEQYF.

The sample holds a few counts of this clone. The chain joins TRBV5-4 to TRBJ2-1; no clear D. This CDR3 contains 15 residues. Germline loops: CDR1 SGHNT, CDR2 YYREEE (reference sequence). The V end lost 6 bases, the J end lost 3 bases, and 16 bases lay between the germline ends. CDR3 DNA sequence: TGTGCCAGCACGCGAGGCGGCTTAGGCTACAATGAGCAGTTCTTC. Translated, it gives CASTRGGLGYNEQFF.

The chain couples TRBV6-5 to TRBJ1-1, with D possibly TRBD1 on 5 matching bases. This CDR3 has 15 amino acids. V was clipped by 0 bases and J by 5 bases, with 13 bases between them. CDR1 is MNHEY, CDR2 SVGAGI, per germline. The CDR3 nucleotides are TGTGCCAGCAGTTACTCCGGCAGGGTCCGAACTGAAGCTTTCTTT. This translates into CASSYSGRVRTEAFF.

The rearrangement uses TRBV7-3 and TRBJ2-7, with TRBD1 as a possible D gene (5 bases). Germline V lookup: CDR1 SGHTA, CDR2 FQGTGA. V lost 6 bases, J lost 5 bases, and 17 bases lay in between. The CDR3 has 14 amino acids. In DNA, the CDR3 is TGTGCCAGCAGTCCCCAGGGCAACGCTCACGAGCAGTACTTC. Translating gives CASSPQGNAHEQYF.

This clone appeared a few times. V usage is TRBV2 and J usage is TRBJ2-2; TRBD2 aligns across 8 bases. Trimming at V came to 5 bases and at J to 4 bases, leaving 9 bases not matched to a gene. This CDR3 is built from 16 residues. Germline V gene lookup returns CDR1 SNHLY and CDR2 FYNNEI. The CDR3 spells CASSYQGLGGTGELFF. The CDR3 DNA reads TGTGCCAGCAGTTACCAGGGACTAGGTGGCACCGGGGAGCTGTTTTTT. Looking up the rest from reference TRBV2 and TRBJ2-2 gives the full variable domain: EPEVTQTPSHQVTQMGQEVILRCVPISNHLYFYWYRQILGQKVEFLVSFYNNEISEKSEIFDDQFSVERPDGSNFTLKIRSTKLEDSAMYFCASSYQGLGGTGELFFGEGSRLTVL.

This chain links TRBV29-1 with TRBJ1-2; 7 nucleotides align to TRBD1. After removal of 6 bases from V and 4 bases from J, the junction contained 11 bases not matched to a gene. The CDR3 contains 14 residues. CDR1 SQVTM and CDR2 ANQGSEA come from the germline V gene. CDR3 sequence (DNA): TGCAGCGTCGACTCCGGGACAGCAGGCTATGGCTACACCTTC. This gives the protein CSVDSGTAGYGYTF.

The V call is TRBV5-4, the J call TRBJ2-7, with D perhaps matching TRBD1 (5 bases). The germline V gene encodes CDR1 SGHNT and CDR2 YYREEE (reference sequence). There are 14 residues in the CDR3. Trimming cost V 4 bases and J 6 bases, with 17 bases left between them. CDR3 DNA: TGTGCCAGCAGCGCGACTCTAGTAGGGGCCGAGCAGTACTTC. Protein sequence: CASSATLVGAEQYF.

The chain is built from TRBV7-9 and TRBJ2-5, with 11 bases fitting TRBD1. The length of the CDR3 is 15 residues. The V segment lost 3 bases and the J segment 1 base; nucleotides outside the gene matches: 1. Germline values: CDR1 SEHNR, CDR2 FQNEAQ (reference sequence). CDR3 sequence reads: CASSFGQGAQETQYF. The CDR3 DNA reads TGTGCCAGCAGCTTCGGACAGGGGGCCCAAGAGACCCAGTACTTC.

This chain connects TRBV19 to TRBJ1-6; tentative D call: TRBD1 (5 bases). The CDR3 spans 14 residues. Looked up from germline, CDR1 is LNHDA and CDR2 is SQIVND (reference sequence). V shed 4 bases and J shed 4 bases, with 8 bases lying between them. For the CDR3, the DNA is TGTGCCAGTAGTAACGACAGATATAATTCACCCCTCCACTTT. Its translation is CASSNDRYNSPLHF.

This sequence joins TRBV19 and TRBJ2-7; D is unresolved. Trimming removed 5 bases from V and 0 bases from J, with 14 bases in between. The CDR3 is 15 amino acids. Germline CDR1 LNHDA, CDR2 SQIVND (reference sequence). The CDR3 DNA reads as TGTGCCAGTAGTCGCGCTGCGGCTAGCTCCTACGAGCAGTACTTC. Protein: CASSRAAASSYEQYF.

This clone has a single count. This chain joins TRBV18 and TRBJ2-5; maybe TRBD2 (6 bases). CDR3 size: 16 residues. Trimming removed 0 bases from V and 5 bases from J, with 16 bases in between. Germline V gene sequence: CDR1 KGHSH, CDR2 LQKENI. The CDR3 protein is CASSPPMGTPGETQYF. Here the CDR3 DNA reads TGTGCCAGCTCACCACCGATGGGGACTCCCGGGGAGACCCAGTACTTC.

This clone has a handful of counts. V is TRBV5-1 and J is TRBJ1-1; unclear D gene. This CDR3 contains 15 residues. Germline CDR1 and CDR2: SGHRS and YFSETQ. V lost 1 base to trimming and J lost 6 bases, with 16 bases between them. The CDR3 region has the DNA TGCGCCAGCAGCTTGAAACTGGTTTCGGTCGCTGAAGCTTTCTTT. Its translation: CASSLKLVSVAEAFF.

The chain couples TRBV27 to TRBJ1-5; 7 nucleotides align to TRBD1. CDR3 length equals 14 residues. In germline, CDR1 is MNHEY, CDR2 SMNVEV (reference sequence). V shed 5 bases, J shed 3 bases, and the junction held 4 bases outside the gene matches. The DNA for the CDR3 is TGTGCCAGCAGTGGGGACAGCTCCAATCAGCCCCAGCATTTT. Its translation: CASSGDSSNQPQHF.

This chain joins TRBV5-1 and TRBJ2-1; D may be TRBD2 (6 bases). Trimming took 4 bases from V and 5 from J, leaving 19 bases between them. CDR3 length: 16 amino acids. In germline, CDR1 is SGHRS, CDR2 YFSETQ. For the CDR3, the DNA is TGCGCCAGCAGCCCCGGGGTAGCGGACCGTAACAATGAGCAGTTCTTC. As protein: CASSPGVADRNNEQFF.